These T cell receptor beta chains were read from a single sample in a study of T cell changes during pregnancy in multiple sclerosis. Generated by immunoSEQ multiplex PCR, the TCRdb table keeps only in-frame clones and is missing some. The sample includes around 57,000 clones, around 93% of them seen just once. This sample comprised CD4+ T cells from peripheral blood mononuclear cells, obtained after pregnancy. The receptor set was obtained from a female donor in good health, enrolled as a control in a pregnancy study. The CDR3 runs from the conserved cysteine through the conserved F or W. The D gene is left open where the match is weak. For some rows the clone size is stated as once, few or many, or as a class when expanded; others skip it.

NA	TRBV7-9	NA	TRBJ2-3	CASSPWAGQDTQYF	TGTGCCAGCAGTCCGTGGGCTGGGCAAGACACGCAGTATTTT
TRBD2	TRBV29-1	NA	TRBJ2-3	CSVVGTSDTDTQYF	TGCAGCGTTGTCGGGACTAGCGACACAGATACGCAGTATTTT
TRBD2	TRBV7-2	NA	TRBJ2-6	CASSLITHRGGVSTF	TGTGCCAGCAGCTTAATCACCCACCGGGGGGGAGTGAGTACTTTC
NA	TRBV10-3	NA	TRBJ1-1	CAISDRGRDTEAFF	TGTGCCATCAGTGATCGCGGGAGGGACACTGAAGCTTTCTTT
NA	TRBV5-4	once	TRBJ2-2	CASSLAVGSNTGELFF	TGTGCCAGCAGCTTGGCCGTCGGTTCGAACACCGGGGAGCTGTTTTTT
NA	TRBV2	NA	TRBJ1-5	CASSNEAGQPQHF	TGTGCCAGCAGTAACGAGGCTGGACAGCCCCAGCATTTT
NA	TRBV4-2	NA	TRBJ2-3	CASSQVRTSTDTQYF	TGTGCCAGCAGCCAAGTCCGGACTAGCACAGATACGCAGTATTTT
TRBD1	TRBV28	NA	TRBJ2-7	CASSWDSSYEQYF	TGTGCCAGCAGTTGGGACAGCTCCTACGAGCAGTACTTC
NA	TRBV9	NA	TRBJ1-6	CASSASGTPNSPLHF	TGTGCCAGCAGCGCGAGCGGGACACCGAATTCACCCCTCCACTTT
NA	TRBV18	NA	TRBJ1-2	CASSPDSNYGYTF	TGTGCCAGCTCACCCGACAGCAACTATGGCTACACCTTC
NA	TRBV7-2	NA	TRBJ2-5	CASSLGATQYF	TGTGCCAGCAGCTTAGGGGCGACCCAGTACTTC
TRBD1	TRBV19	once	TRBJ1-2	CASSTPGTGYGYTF	TGTGCCAGTAGTACTCCTGGGACAGGCTATGGCTACACCTTC
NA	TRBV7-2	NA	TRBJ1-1	CASSLRGTEAFF	TGTGCCAGCAGCTTGCGAGGGACTGAAGCTTTCTTT
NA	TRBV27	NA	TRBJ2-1	CASSSLDRSYNEQFF	TGTGCCAGCAGTTCACTAGACAGGTCCTACAATGAGCAGTTCTTC
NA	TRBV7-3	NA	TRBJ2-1	CASSPYSGDSNNEQFF	TGTGCCAGCAGCCCCTACTCAGGGGATTCCAACAATGAGCAGTTCTTC
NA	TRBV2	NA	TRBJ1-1	CASSRDSNTEAFF	TGTGCCAGCAGCCGGGACTCGAACACTGAAGCTTTCTTT
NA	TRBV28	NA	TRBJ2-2	CASSPAANTGELFF	TGTGCCAGCAGTCCCGCAGCGAACACCGGGGAGCTGTTTTTT
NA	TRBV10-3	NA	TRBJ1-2	CAISPGTSYGYTF	TGTGCCATCAGCCCCGGGACATCCTATGGCTACACCTTC
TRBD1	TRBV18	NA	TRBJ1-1	CASSPQGSNTEAFF	TGTGCCAGCTCGCCACAGGGGTCGAACACTGAAGCTTTCTTT
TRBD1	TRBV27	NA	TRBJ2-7	CASSLGTGGSYEQYF	TGTGCCAGCAGTTTAGGGACAGGGGGCTCCTACGAGCAGTACTTC
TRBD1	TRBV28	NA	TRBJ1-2	CASSLGGQGVHGYTF	TGTGCCAGCAGTTTAGGGGGACAGGGGGTTCATGGCTACACCTTC
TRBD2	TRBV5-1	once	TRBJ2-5	CASSLRGGAGETQYF	TGCGCCAGCAGCTTGCGCGGGGGGGCCGGGGAGACCCAGTACTTC
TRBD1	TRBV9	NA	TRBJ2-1	CASSEGARREQFF	TGTGCCAGCAGCGAGGGGGCAAGGAGGGAGCAGTTCTTC
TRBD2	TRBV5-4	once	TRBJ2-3	CASSYPGAGVTDTQYF	TGTGCCAGCAGCTACCCAGGAGCGGGGGTCACAGATACGCAGTATTTT
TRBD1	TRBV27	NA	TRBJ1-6	CASSNSRTGTSPLHF	TGTGCCAGCAGCAACTCCCGGACAGGGACTTCACCCCTCCACTTT
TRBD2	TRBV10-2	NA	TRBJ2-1	CASSGRAGGNNEQFF	TGCGCCAGCTCCGGCCGAGCGGGGGGTAACAATGAGCAGTTCTTC
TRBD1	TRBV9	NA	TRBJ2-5	CASSVVGTAETQYF	TGTGCCAGCAGCGTGGTGGGGACAGCAGAGACCCAGTACTTC
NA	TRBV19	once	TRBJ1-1	CASSLTGMNTEAFF	TGTGCCAGTAGTCTCACGGGGATGAACACTGAAGCTTTCTTT
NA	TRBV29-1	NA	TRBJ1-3	CSLGSPVDTIYF	TGCAGCCTTGGGTCCCCGGTGGACACCATATATTTT
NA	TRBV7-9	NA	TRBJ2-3	CASSLEQGSTDTQYF	TGTGCCAGCAGCTTAGAACAGGGATCCACAGATACGCAGTATTTT
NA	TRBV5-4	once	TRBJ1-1	CASSLARAGGRTEAFF	TGTGCCAGCAGCTTGGCCCGCGCCGGAGGGCGGACTGAAGCTTTCTTT
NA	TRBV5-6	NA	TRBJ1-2	CASSKLGDYGYTF	TGTGCCAGCAGCAAGTTAGGAGACTATGGCTACACCTTC
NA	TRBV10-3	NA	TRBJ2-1	CAIRMGGAEEQFF	TGTGCCATCAGGATGGGGGGGGCCGAGGAGCAGTTCTTC
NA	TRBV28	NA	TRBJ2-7	CASSLFRGLAYEQYF	TGTGCCAGCAGTTTATTTCGGGGTTTAGCCTACGAGCAGTACTTC
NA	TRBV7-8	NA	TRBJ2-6	CASSLREYGANVLTF	TGTGCCAGCAGCCTCCGGGAGTATGGGGCCAACGTCCTGACTTTC
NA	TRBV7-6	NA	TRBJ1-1	CASSWARNTEAFF	TGTGCCAGCAGCTGGGCTCGGAACACTGAAGCTTTCTTT
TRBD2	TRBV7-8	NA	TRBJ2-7	CASSPGLAGDLTYEQYF	TGTGCCAGCAGCCCTGGACTAGCGGGGGACTTAACCTACGAGCAGTACTTC
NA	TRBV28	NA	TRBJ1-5	CASSPLTRGSGQPQHF	TGTGCCAGCAGTCCATTAACCCGGGGTTCGGGTCAGCCCCAGCATTTT
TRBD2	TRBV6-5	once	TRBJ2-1	CASTEGLAPYNEQFF	TGTGCCAGCACCGAGGGACTAGCACCTTACAATGAGCAGTTCTTC
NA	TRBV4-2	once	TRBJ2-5	CASSQSWGSGVEETQYF	TGTGCCAGCAGCCAATCTTGGGGGTCAGGGGTGGAAGAGACCCAGTACTTC
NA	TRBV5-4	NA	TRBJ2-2	CASSPSLQQGDTGELFF	TGTGCCAGCAGCCCCAGTCTTCAACAGGGAGACACCGGGGAGCTGTTTTTT
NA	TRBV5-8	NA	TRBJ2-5	CASSLEGGQETQYF	TGTGCCAGCAGCTTGGAAGGGGGACAAGAGACCCAGTACTTC
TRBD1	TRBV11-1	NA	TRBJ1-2	CASSSAGGHYGYTF	TGTGCCAGCAGTTCGGCAGGGGGACACTATGGCTACACCTTC